This TCR beta chain was found in a study of technical replicates of blood from several donors. Generated by immunoSEQ multiplex PCR, the TCRdb table keeps only in-frame clones and is missing some. Found here are about 73,000 clones, 90% to 95% of them singletons; the top ten hold under 5.5%. There are 12 residues in the CDR3. The germline CDR1 and CDR2 sequences are SGHTA and FQGNSA. Trimming shortened V by 2 bases and J by 7 bases, and 8 bases separated the two germline ends. The specimen sequenced was PBMCs. The rearrangement uses TRBV7-2 and TRBJ1-1; D might be TRBD1 (6 bases). This TCR was sampled from a human donor in good health. Some clones in this sample may be carry-over from other donors' samples. CDR3 DNA: TGTGCCAGCAGCTTATCAGGGGTTGAAGCTTTCTTT. Translating gives CASSLSGVEAFF.